The next 2 T cell receptor beta chains were all read from a single sample in a study of T cell repertoires in cytomegalovirus infection. TCRdb analysed the reads with MiXCR anew, one entry per CDR3 protein. The table lists 250,000 or so distinct CDR3 sequences, about 17% of them singletons. Sequencing was done on a sample of CD8+ T cells from PBMCs. The receptors originated from a human donor in good health (CMV status not recorded). Some clones in this sample may be carry-over from other donors' samples.

The V call is TRBV5-1, the J call TRBJ2-7, with 9 bases identical to TRBD1. The V gene end was trimmed by 0 bases and the J gene end by 5 bases; junction bases not matched to a gene: 3. Germline assignment: CDR1 SGHRS and CDR2 YFSETQ. The CDR3 contains 14 residues. CDR3: CASSLGTGVDEQYF. Written as DNA, the CDR3 is TGCGCCAGCAGCTTGGGGACAGGGGTCGACGAGCAGTACTTC.

This clonotype appeared a single time. The chain is built from TRBV12-3 or TRBV12-4 and TRBJ2-3, with 7 nucleotides matching TRBD2. CDR3 length: 17 amino acids. V gave up 3 bases and J gave up 2 bases; unmatched junction bases: 11. The CDR3 sequence is CASSFNLAELNTDTQYF. DNA of the CDR3: TGTGCCAGCAGTTTCAATCTAGCGGAATTAAACACAGATACGCAGTATTTT.